This T cell receptor (beta chain) was sequenced during a study of shared clonotypes between healthy human individuals. Into CD45RA+ naive and CD45RA-negative memory subsets, the CD4+ cells were split. A remark on this clone: What it binds is not known.

Study findings and constraints: Large depth notwithstanding, sorted-subset sequencing proved incomplete by rarefaction.

Libraries were prepared by immunoSEQ multiplex PCR; TCRdb keeps only in-frame clonotypes and omits some of them. Found here are 2 million to 3 million clones, approximately 90% of them singletons; the top ten hold about 0.13%. V was trimmed by 6 bases and J by 7 bases, leaving 7 bases between them. This CDR3 contains 12 residues. Per germline, CDR1 MNHEY and CDR2 SMNVEV (reference sequence). What was sequenced was naive CD4+ T cells sorted from blood. The subset is: CD45RA+ positively selected. The clonotype comes from a man between 18 and 35 years old in good health. The J gene is TRBJ1-6, the V gene TRBV27; D ambiguous. The CDR3 sequence is CASRGWNSPLHF. Here the CDR3 DNA reads TGTGCCAGCAGGGGGTGGAATTCACCCCTCCACTTT.